These 22 T cell receptor beta chains share one sample of origin, sequenced in a study of cytomegalovirus exposure and HLA in healthy donors. Primers included in the PCR were 60 Vbeta and 13 Jbeta primers. Data came from immunoSEQ multiplex PCR; TCRdb stores just in-frame clones and leaves some out. The sample lists roughly 110,000 clones, more than 70% occurring once. Sequenced sample: PBMCs. The receptors shown here come from a man between 40 and 49 years old in good health and CMV-seronegative.

The V call is TRBV11-2, the J call TRBJ2-3; weak D call: TRBD2 (6 bases). The germline V gene encodes CDR1 SGHAT and CDR2 FQNNGV. Trimming removed 1 base from V and 0 bases from J, with 8 bases in between. This CDR3 contains 15 residues. CDR3 residues: CASSLAGVSTDTQYF. CDR3 coding DNA: TGTGCCAGCAGCTTAGCGGGGGTCAGCACAGATACGCAGTATTTT. Based on the CDR3 plus reference TRBV11-2 and TRBJ2-3, the full variable domain is EAGVAQSPRYKIIEKRQSVAFWCNPISGHATLYWYQQILGQGPKLLIQFQNNGVVDDSQLPKDRFSAERLKGVDSTLKIQPAKLEDSAVYLCASSLAGVSTDTQYFGPGTRLTVL.

For the CDR3, the DNA is TGTGCCAGCAGTGAGGCCACCTTAGCCAAAAACATTCAGTACTTC. Encoded protein: CASSEATLAKNIQYF. The chain combines TRBV2 with TRBJ2-4, with D unresolved. Trimming cost V 3 bases and J 0 bases, with 9 bases left between them. The CDR3 loop spans 15 amino acids. Per the germline V gene, CDR1 is SNHLY and CDR2 is FYNNEI.

The genes are TRBV5-4 and TRBJ2-3, with D tentatively TRBD1 (6 bases). Germline CDR1 reads SGHNT; CDR2 reads YYREEE (reference sequence). The germline V and J ends were trimmed by 5 bases and 0 bases, with 10 bases remaining between them. The CDR3 length is 14 residues. The CDR3 reads CASRPDRSTDTQYF. CDR3 nucleotide sequence: TGTGCCAGCAGACCGGACAGAAGCACAGATACGCAGTATTTT.

The chain has TRBV6-1 and TRBJ2-1; 16 bases match TRBD2. The trim removed 6 bases at V and 8 bases at J, leaving 4 bases unmatched. Germline assignment: CDR1 MNHNS and CDR2 SASEGT. The CDR3 is made up of 15 amino acids. The CDR3 DNA reads as TGTGCCAGCAGGTCCGGGACTAGCGGGGGGGATGAGCAGTTCTTC. Protein sequence: CASRSGTSGGDEQFF.

J is TRBJ1-1 and V is TRBV18; 7 bases fit TRBD1. Germline V CDR1 and CDR2: KGHSH, LQKENI. The CDR3 spans 14 residues. After removal of 3 bases from V and 3 bases from J, the junction contained 4 bases not matched to a gene. The CDR3 coding sequence is TGTGCCAGCTCACCTCTTGACAGGGACACTGAAGCTTTCTTT. Translated: CASSPLDRDTEAFF.

The chain recombines TRBV28 with TRBJ2-7; 10 bases are a match to TRBD1. This CDR3 comprises 16 residues. Looked up from germline, CDR1 is MDHEN and CDR2 is SYDVKM. V lost 6 bases and J lost 0; bases outside the gene matches: 8. For the CDR3, the DNA is TGTGCCAGCAGGACTATGGGACAGGGGAGCTCCTACGAGCAGTACTTC. Its protein product is CASRTMGQGSSYEQYF.

The chain is built from TRBV5-1 and TRBJ2-1; D unclear. The length of the CDR3 is 15 residues. The germline V gene encodes CDR1 SGHRS and CDR2 YFSETQ. The germline V and J ends were trimmed by 0 bases and 4 bases, with 11 bases remaining between them. CDR3 residues: CASSLELRSYNEQFF. The CDR3 nucleotides read TGCGCCAGCAGCTTGGAGCTGAGGAGTTACAATGAGCAGTTCTTC.

J is TRBJ2-7 and V is TRBV7-2; TRBD2 matches 7 bases. In germline, CDR1 is SGHTA, CDR2 FQGNSA. The CDR3 has 15 amino acids. Trimming at V came to 5 bases and at J to 3 bases, leaving 10 bases not matched to a gene. CDR3 amino acids: CASSPTASGLYEQYF. CDR3 DNA sequence: TGTGCCAGCAGCCCCACCGCTAGCGGCCTCTACGAGCAGTACTTC.

The rearrangement uses TRBV4-1 and TRBJ1-5; 7 nucleotides align to TRBD1. V was clipped by 0 bases and J by 3 bases; unmatched bases: 2. This CDR3 is 15 amino acids long. Germline V gene sequence: CDR1 MGHRA, CDR2 YSYEKL. CDR3 nucleotide sequence: TGCGCCAGCAGCCAAGACGGGACAGTCAATCAGCCCCAGCATTTT. It yields the protein CASSQDGTVNQPQHF.

This clone showed up just a few times. The genes are TRBV10-3 and TRBJ2-3; 13 bases line up with TRBD2. Germline V CDR1 and CDR2: ENHRY, SYGVKD. V lost 7 bases, J lost 4 bases, and 14 bases stayed unmatched. CDR3 size: 18 residues. CDR3 amino acids: CAITLLAGGPVPPDTQYF. The CDR3 DNA reads TGTGCCATCACCTTACTAGCGGGGGGGCCGGTACCCCCAGATACGCAGTATTTT.

The sample holds a few counts of this clone. Other DNA sequences in the sample encode the same CDR3. The V and J genes are TRBV11-2 and TRBJ1-5; D not resolved. The CDR3 sequence is 13 residues long. Between the trimmed V and J ends, which lost 0 bases and 5 bases, there was a span of 5 bases. CDR1 and CDR2 (germline): SGHAT, FQNNGV. The CDR3 region is CASSLDRDQPQHF. The CDR3 DNA is TGTGCCAGCAGCTTAGATCGTGATCAGCCCCAGCATTTT.

J is TRBJ2-5 and V is TRBV21-1; the D call TRBD2 from the table was never checked on the DNA. TRBV21-1 is a pseudogene segment. This CDR3 has 14 residues. The CDR3 DNA reads TGTGCCAGCAGCAAACGGTCGTACCAAGAGACCCAGTACTTC. It encodes CASSKRSYQETQYF.

V and J are TRBV7-3 and TRBJ2-3; TRBD2 matches 14 bases. CDR3 size: 17 residues. Per germline, CDR1 SGHTA and CDR2 FQGTGA. The V and J ends lost 3 bases and 3 bases, in that order; junction bases with no gene match: 5. The CDR3 loop reads CASSFGTSGGRTDTQYF. The CDR3 bases are TGTGCCAGCAGCTTCGGGACTAGCGGGGGCCGGACAGATACGCAGTATTTT.

This clone has just a few counts. J is TRBJ1-1 and V is TRBV6-1; 8 bases agree with TRBD1. CDR1 and CDR2 (germline): MNHNS, SASEGT. The CDR3 is made up of 14 amino acids. J was trimmed by 8 bases and V by 8 bases; bases with no gene match: 13. The CDR3 DNA sequence: TGTGCCAGCGGAATGACAGGGGTATCGAGGGAAGCTTTCTTT. This gives the protein CASGMTGVSREAFF.

The gene calls are TRBV7-3 and TRBJ2-1; D unresolved. The CDR3 is 14 amino acids. Germline V gene sequence: CDR1 SGHTA, CDR2 FQGTGA. The V end was cut by 2 bases, the J end by 0 bases, with 5 bases between. The CDR3 region is CASSLAGSYNEQFF. For the CDR3, the DNA is TGTGCCAGCAGCTTAGCCGGCTCCTACAATGAGCAGTTCTTC.

This chain links TRBV7-2 with TRBJ2-3; TRBD1 aligns across 8 bases. CDR3 length: 17 residues. Germline V CDR1 and CDR2: SGHTA, FQGNSA. Germline trimming cut 7 bases from V and 1 base from J; bases unmatched to any gene: 13. Here the CDR3 DNA reads TGTGCCAGCACCGGCCTAGACAGGGGCGGAGGCACAGATACGCAGTATTTT. Translation gives CASTGLDRGGGTDTQYF.

V and J are TRBV2 and TRBJ2-7; 8 positions match TRBD1. Germline values: CDR1 SNHLY, CDR2 FYNNEI. This CDR3 is built from 13 residues. The trim removed 8 bases at V and 4 bases at J, leaving 7 bases unmatched. CDR3 coding DNA: TGTGCCAGCCACAGGACAGGGAGGTACGAGCAGTACTTC. Protein sequence: CASHRTGRYEQYF.

The J gene is TRBJ2-5, the V gene TRBV19; no reliable D call. CDR3 length: 12 residues. Germline lookup yields CDR1 LNHDA and CDR2 SQIVND (reference sequence). V was pared by 7 bases and J by 4 bases, with 10 bases between. This chain's CDR3 is CASNIGRETQYF. The CDR3 DNA sequence: TGTGCCAGTAATATTGGGCGAGAGACCCAGTACTTC.

This chain uses TRBV4-2 with TRBJ2-4; TRBD2 aligns across 10 bases. The V segment lost 0 bases and the J segment 11 bases; nucleotides outside the gene matches: 7. CDR1 is LGHNA and CDR2 is YNFKEQ in the germline V gene. The CDR3 totals 15 residues. The CDR3 DNA reads TGTGCCAGCAGCCAAGAGATAGCGGGGGGCTTGGTTCAGTACTTC. It specifies CASSQEIAGGLVQYF.

The chain uses TRBV5-1 and TRBJ2-3; 9 bases fit TRBD2. The CDR3 has 14 amino acids. The germline V gene encodes CDR1 SGHRS and CDR2 YFSETQ. Trimming cost V 0 bases and J 5 bases; bases outside gene matches: 1. This chain's CDR3 is CASSLGLAEDTQYF. The DNA for the CDR3 is TGCGCCAGCAGCTTGGGACTAGCGGAAGATACGCAGTATTTT.

CDR3: CATLKKEGGDTQYF. The CDR3 coding sequence is TGTGCCACCCTCAAAAAGGAAGGAGGGGATACGCAGTATTTT. V and J are TRBV21-1 and TRBJ2-3; the D call of TRBD2 is as the table states it, not checked on the DNA. TRBV21-1 is an annotated pseudogene. The CDR3 runs to 14 residues.

The chain uses TRBV6-1 and TRBJ1-1; D is perhaps TRBD1 (6 bases). Germline CDR1 and CDR2: MNHNS and SASEGT. Between the trimmed V and J ends, which lost 3 bases and 0 bases, there was a span of 8 bases. The CDR3 consists of 14 residues. CDR3 residues: CASSETGLNTEAFF. The DNA for the CDR3 is TGTGCCAGCAGTGAGACAGGTTTGAACACTGAAGCTTTCTTT.